This TCR beta chain was sequenced in a study of CD8 T cells in Susac syndrome. Study results and caveats: An acknowledgment was made by the study that its TCR sequencing and HLA analysis involved relatively few individuals.

The CD8+ and CD4+ T cells were isolated magnetically using a negative isolation approach, whereas the TEMRA cells were enriched by FACS. On this clonotype itself: Its cognate antigen is unknown.

Germline V gives CDR1 SGHAT, CDR2 FQNNGV. V lost 5 bases to trimming and J lost 1 base, with 14 bases between them. There are 15 residues in the CDR3. The RNA, about 0.5 to 1 ug, was put through reverse transcription using random hexamers. TCR beta CDR3 was amplified by immunoSEQ covering 54 Vbeta and 13 Jbeta. Via MiXCR, TCRdb re-called the immunoSEQ multiplex PCR reads, giving one row per CDR3 protein. This table has about 210,000 distinct CDR3 sequences, about 95% appearing once. This clonotype originated in a human donor with multiple sclerosis. The chain links TRBV11-2 to TRBJ1-1; D remains unclear. The sample taken for sequencing was CD4+ T cells from PBMCs. This CDR3 reads CASSGLGRGNTEAFF. Written as DNA, the CDR3 is TGTGCCAGCAGCGGTCTGGGTCGGGGGAACACTGAAGCTTTCTTT.